This entry concerns a single T cell receptor (beta chain). Assay: immunoSEQ multiplex PCR; the TCRdb copy retains only in-frame clones and omits some. The sample contains about 60,000 clones, 86% of which appear only once. The data are from a study of OX40 agonist ivuxolimab in advanced cancers. There are 15 residues in the CDR3. CDR1 and CDR2 from the germline V gene are SGDLS and YYNGEE. V shed 1 base and J 5 bases; nucleotides not matched to a gene: 7. The gene calls are TRBV9 and TRBJ2-5; 8 bases line up with TRBD2. The specimen comprised CD4+ or CD8+ T cells sorted from blood, sampled in a trial of the OX40 agonist ivuxolimab. The receptor was derived from an adult with an advanced solid tumor such as melanoma, head and neck, liver or kidney cancer. The CDR3 nucleotides read TGTGCCAGCAGCGTATGGGGGACTAGTCCGGAGACCCAGTACTTC. This sequence encodes CASSVWGTSPETQYF.